A single sample is the source of the 25 T cell receptor beta chains below, sequenced in a study of identical twins. Each CDR3 protein gets one entry after TCRdb re-called the 5' RACE reads with MiXCR. This table has a few hundred thousand distinct CDR3 sequences, about 18% appearing once. Sequenced sample: naive T cells sorted from blood. These receptors came from a man aged 50 to 60 in good health.

This clonotype occurred many times. The V gene is TRBV10-3, the J gene TRBJ2-7; 11 bases line up with TRBD2. This CDR3 comprises 16 residues. From germline, CDR1 is ENHRY and CDR2 SYGVKD. Trimming removed 6 bases from V and 2 bases from J; junction bases left unmatched: 9. The CDR3 protein is CAIRNGTSGQTYEQYF. DNA of the CDR3: TGTGCCATCAGGAACGGGACTAGCGGACAAACCTACGAGCAGTACTTC.

This clonotype has just a few counts. This chain links TRBV11-2 with TRBJ2-5; TRBD2 matches 7 bases. V dropped 1 base and J dropped 2; count of bases not matched to a gene: 22. Germline V gene lookup returns CDR1 SGHAT and CDR2 FQNNGV. The CDR3 is made up of 21 amino acids. The CDR3 sequence is CASSLVVAGLAGPKRQETQYF. CDR3 DNA sequence: TGTGCCAGCAGCTTAGTCGTAGCTGGTTTAGCGGGCCCCAAACGACAAGAGACCCAGTACTTC.

In its sample, this clonotype was seen many times. This sequence joins TRBV13 and TRBJ2-5; TRBD2 matches at 9 bases. CDR1 is PRHDT, CDR2 FYEKMQ, per germline (reference sequence). J gave up 3 bases and V 5 bases, and 7 bases lay outside the gene matches. The CDR3 totals 15 residues. CDR3 sequence reads: CASSSLAGKKETQYF. As DNA, the CDR3 is TGTGCCAGCAGCAGCCTAGCGGGGAAAAAAGAGACCCAGTACTTC.

This clonotype was seen a few times. This may be a read error, as it is one base from a much larger clone. The CDR3 loop is CASSLFSETQFF. The CDR3 nucleotides are TGCGCCAGCAGCTTGTTTTCGGAGACCCAGTTCTTC. The V gene is TRBV5-1, the J gene TRBJ2-5; D not certain. Matching the DNA end better, TRBJ2-1 makes the J call doubtful. The CDR3 is 12 residues long. The germline gives CDR1 SGHRS, CDR2 YFSETQ.

This chain links TRBV7-2 with TRBJ2-4; D might be TRBD2 (5 bases). There are 15 residues in the CDR3. Trimming cost V 5 bases and J 0 bases, with 11 bases left between them. Germline CDR1 SGHTA, CDR2 FQGNSA. CDR3 protein: CASSLGNVAKNIQYF. The CDR3 nucleotides read TGTGCCAGCAGCCTCGGGAATGTAGCCAAAAACATTCAGTACTTC.

This chain links TRBV4-3 with TRBJ2-7; 10 bases agree with TRBD2. Germline V gives CDR1 LGHNA, CDR2 YSLEER. The CDR3 has 14 residues. J gave up 7 bases and V 1 base, and 4 bases lay outside the gene matches. CDR3 sequence: CASSQGLAGWEQYF. CDR3 nucleotides: TGCGCCAGCAGCCAAGGACTAGCGGGTTGGGAGCAGTACTTC.

This clonotype showed up many times. V gene TRBV28 combines with J gene TRBJ2-3; D may be TRBD1 (6 bases). V lost 5 bases to trimming and J lost 0 bases, with 9 bases between them. This CDR3 has 14 residues. Germline-derived CDR1 and CDR2 are MDHEN and SYDVKM. CDR3 in DNA: TGTGCCAGCAGTCCCGACAGGAGCACAGATACGCAGTATTTT. Translating it yields CASSPDRSTDTQYF.

This clonotype was detected a few times. The V call is TRBV20-1, the J call TRBJ2-7; TRBD1 matches at 7 bases. Germline CDR1 reads DFQATT; CDR2 reads SNEGSKA (reference sequence). The CDR3 has 10 residues. J lost 10 bases, V lost 7 bases, and 7 bases had no gene match. This CDR3 reads CSGGRDSQYF. In DNA form, the CDR3 reads TGCAGTGGGGGCCGGGACAGCCAGTACTTC.

This rearrangement joins TRBV28 to TRBJ2-7; 9 bases fit TRBD2. Germline lookup yields CDR1 MDHEN and CDR2 SYDVKM. Trimming cost V 6 bases and J 0 bases; bases outside gene matches: 6. The CDR3 has 15 amino acids. The CDR3 nucleotides read TGTGCCAGCAGCTCTGCGGGAGGGCCCTCCTACGAGCAGTACTTC. Translation: CASSSAGGPSYEQYF.

The chain combines TRBV20-1 with TRBJ2-7; D could derive from TRBD1 or TRBD2 (5 bases each). V lost 3 bases and J lost 4, with 16 bases in between. The CDR3 length is 14 residues. The germline V gene has CDR1 DFQATT and CDR2 SNEGSKA (reference sequence). The CDR3 bases are TGCAGTGCTAGCGCGGGTGGGGGAATTTACGAGCAGTACTTC. It encodes CSASAGGGIYEQYF.

The rearrangement joins TRBV29-1 to TRBJ2-1, with TRBD1 as a possible D gene (6 bases). Germline CDR1 reads SQVTM; CDR2 reads ANQGSEA. The V and J ends lost 1 base and 5 bases respectively, with 12 bases between them. The CDR3 extends over 14 amino acids. As DNA, the CDR3 is TGCAGCGTTGAAGTCTTAGGGGGAAACAATGAGCAGTTCTTC. This sequence encodes CSVEVLGGNNEQFF.

This clonotype was found a few times. This chain uses TRBV29-1 with TRBJ1-1; D gene unclear. In germline, CDR1 is SQVTM, CDR2 ANQGSEA. V gave up 2 bases and J gave up 5 bases, with 9 bases separating them. The CDR3 is made up of 12 amino acids. The CDR3 region has the DNA TGCAGCGTTGAACCCGGTGGTACTGAAGCTTTCTTT. This gives the protein CSVEPGGTEAFF.

Ten or more counts support this clonotype. The chain has TRBV4-3 and TRBJ2-7, with a weak D call TRBD1 (6 bases). The V and J ends lost 0 bases and 3 bases respectively, with 12 bases between them. This CDR3 has 15 residues. CDR1 is LGHNA, CDR2 YSLEER, per germline. CDR3 sequence (DNA): TGCGCCAGCAGCCAAGAATCTGGACAGAACTACGAGCAGTACTTC. Amino acid sequence: CASSQESGQNYEQYF.

This clonotype has ten or more counts. CDR3 amino acids: CASSVVPGGYNEQFF. CDR3 sequence (DNA): TGTGCCAGCAGCGTAGTTCCGGGAGGGTACAATGAGCAGTTCTTC. V and J are TRBV9 and TRBJ2-1, with TRBD2 matching over 8 bases. The length of the CDR3 is 15 residues. Per the germline V gene, CDR1 is SGDLS and CDR2 is YYNGEE. V lost 0 bases to trimming and J lost 4 bases; unmatched junction nucleotides: 3.

V is TRBV28 and J is TRBJ2-1, with D tentatively TRBD2 (5 bases). In germline, CDR1 is MDHEN, CDR2 SYDVKM. V dropped 10 bases and J dropped 4 bases, with 14 bases sitting between them. The CDR3 runs to 13 residues. The CDR3 loop reads CATAEIRYNEQFF. In DNA form, the CDR3 reads TGTGCCACAGCGGAAATAAGATACAATGAGCAGTTCTTC. Together with reference TRBV28 and TRBJ2-1, the CDR3 gives the full variable domain: DVKVTQSSRYLVKRTGEKVFLECVQDMDHENMFWYRQDPGLGLRLIYFSYDVKMKEKGDIPEGYSVSREKKERFSLILESASTNQTSMYLCATAEIRYNEQFFGPGTRLTVL.

The chain carries TRBV7-2 and TRBJ2-7; TRBD2 agrees at 7 bases. Germline trimming cut 5 bases from V and 2 bases from J; bases unmatched to any gene: 9. CDR3 length equals 15 residues. Germline CDR1 is SGHTA and CDR2 is FQGNSA. The CDR3, as DNA: TGTGCCAGCAGCCCTTTAGCGGGTCCTGCCTACGAGCAGTACTTC. Protein sequence: CASSPLAGPAYEQYF.

The chain is built from TRBV6-2 or TRBV6-3 and TRBJ1-5; TRBD1 matches at 8 bases. Germline trimming cut 4 bases from V and 6 bases from J; bases unmatched to any gene: 20. The CDR3 is made up of 19 amino acids. CDR1 and CDR2 (germline): MNHEY, SVGEGT. The CDR3 sequence: CASSSYTFRDRSFVQPQHF. CDR3 in DNA: TGTGCCAGCAGTTCTTATACGTTCCGGGACAGGAGCTTCGTTCAGCCCCAGCATTTT.

There are a few counts of this clonotype. V gene TRBV10-3 combines with J gene TRBJ2-7; tentatively, D is TRBD2 (7 bases). The CDR3 is 13 amino acids. Trimming pared 4 bases from V and 6 bases from J, leaving 13 bases between. Germline V lookup: CDR1 ENHRY, CDR2 SYGVKD. The CDR3 DNA is TGTGCCATCAGTGTCAACAGGGAGGGCGAGCAGTACTTC. It codes for CAISVNREGEQYF.

The chain couples TRBV28 to TRBJ2-3, with D hard to call. The V gene's germline CDR1 is MDHEN and CDR2 SYDVKM. Trimming pared 5 bases from V and 0 bases from J, leaving 6 bases between. This CDR3 is built from 13 residues. CDR3 coding DNA: TGTGCCAGCAGTACTCTTAGCACAGATACGCAGTATTTT. Translating gives CASSTLSTDTQYF.

The sample holds many counts of this clonotype. The chain is built from TRBV7-8 and TRBJ2-1; TRBD2 matches at 9 bases. The germline gives CDR1 SGHVS, CDR2 FQNEAQ. Trimming at V came to 3 bases and at J to 2 bases, leaving 5 bases not matched to a gene. The CDR3 has 16 amino acids. CDR3 DNA sequence: TGTGCCAGCAGCTTTGAACGGACTAGCGCCTACAATGAGCAGTTCTTC. Translating it yields CASSFERTSAYNEQFF. Together with reference TRBV7-8 and TRBJ2-1, the CDR3 gives the full variable domain: GAGVSQSPRYKVAKRGQDVALRCDPISGHVSLFWYQQALGQGPEFLTYFQNEAQLDKSGLPSDRFFAERPEGSVSTLKIQRTQQEDSAVYLCASSFERTSAYNEQFFGPGTRLTVL.

This sequence joins TRBV12-3 or TRBV12-4 and TRBJ2-6, with D maybe TRBD1 (5 bases). The V end was cut by 1 base, the J end by 0 bases, with 7 bases between. The CDR3 extends over 16 amino acids. CDR3 coding DNA: TGTGCCAGCAGTTTAGGACAGCACTCTGGGGCCAACGTCCTGACTTTC. It specifies CASSLGQHSGANVLTF.

V gene TRBV20-1 combines with J gene TRBJ2-1; possible D gene TRBD2, 5 bases. Trimming cost V 5 bases and J 2 bases, with 10 bases left between them. The V gene's germline CDR1 is DFQATT and CDR2 SNEGSKA (reference sequence). The CDR3 has 13 amino acids. As DNA, the CDR3 is TGCAGTGCTGGAGGATCGGCCTACAATGAGCAGTTCTTC. Protein product: CSAGGSAYNEQFF.

This clonotype was seen at least ten times. The chain's CDR3 is CASSLRGGYNEQYF. The CDR3 DNA is TGTGCCAGCAGCTTGAGGGGTGGGTATAACGAGCAGTACTTC. V is TRBV5-4 and J is TRBJ2-7, with D possibly TRBD1 on 5 matching bases. The CDR3 is 14 amino acids. Trimming removed 1 base at V and 5 bases at J, with 13 bases between. Germline CDR1 is SGHNT and CDR2 is YYREEE (reference sequence).

The V and J genes are TRBV29-1 and TRBJ2-2; 7 bases line up with TRBD1. Germline lookup yields CDR1 SQVTM and CDR2 ANQGSEA. The junction had 12 bases not matched to a gene; V was cut back by 8 bases and J by 6 bases. The CDR3 has 14 amino acids. This CDR3 reads CSPIRDSNAGELFF. Here the CDR3 DNA reads TGCAGCCCCATAAGGGACAGTAATGCCGGGGAGCTGTTTTTT.

This clonotype was recorded many times. This sequence joins TRBV3-1 and TRBJ2-7; D perhaps matches TRBD1 (5 bases). Germline V gene data show CDR1 as LGHDT and CDR2 as YNNKEL (reference sequence). The CDR3 loop spans 13 amino acids. V lost 5 bases and J 2 bases, leaving 10 bases between the germline ends. CDR3 residues: CASSLWGTYEQYF. The DNA of the CDR3 is TGTGCCAGCAGCTTATGGGGCACCTACGAGCAGTACTTC.